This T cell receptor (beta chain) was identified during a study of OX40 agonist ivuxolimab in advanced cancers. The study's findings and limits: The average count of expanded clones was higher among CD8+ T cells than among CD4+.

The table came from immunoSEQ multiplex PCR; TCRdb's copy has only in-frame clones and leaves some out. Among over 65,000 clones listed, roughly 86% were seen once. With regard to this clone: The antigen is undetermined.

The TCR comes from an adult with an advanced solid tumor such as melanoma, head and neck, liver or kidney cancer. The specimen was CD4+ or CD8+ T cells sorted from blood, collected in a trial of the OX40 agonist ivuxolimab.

The CDR3 here is CASSRDPSGANVLTF. CDR3 nucleotide sequence: TGTGCCAGCAGCAGAGATCCCTCTGGGGCCAACGTCCTGACTTTC. The chain recombines TRBV7-9 with TRBJ2-6; the D is unclear. Between the trimmed V and J ends, which lost 5 bases and 0 bases, there was a span of 8 bases. From germline, CDR1 is SEHNR and CDR2 FQNEAQ (reference sequence). The CDR3 consists of 15 residues.